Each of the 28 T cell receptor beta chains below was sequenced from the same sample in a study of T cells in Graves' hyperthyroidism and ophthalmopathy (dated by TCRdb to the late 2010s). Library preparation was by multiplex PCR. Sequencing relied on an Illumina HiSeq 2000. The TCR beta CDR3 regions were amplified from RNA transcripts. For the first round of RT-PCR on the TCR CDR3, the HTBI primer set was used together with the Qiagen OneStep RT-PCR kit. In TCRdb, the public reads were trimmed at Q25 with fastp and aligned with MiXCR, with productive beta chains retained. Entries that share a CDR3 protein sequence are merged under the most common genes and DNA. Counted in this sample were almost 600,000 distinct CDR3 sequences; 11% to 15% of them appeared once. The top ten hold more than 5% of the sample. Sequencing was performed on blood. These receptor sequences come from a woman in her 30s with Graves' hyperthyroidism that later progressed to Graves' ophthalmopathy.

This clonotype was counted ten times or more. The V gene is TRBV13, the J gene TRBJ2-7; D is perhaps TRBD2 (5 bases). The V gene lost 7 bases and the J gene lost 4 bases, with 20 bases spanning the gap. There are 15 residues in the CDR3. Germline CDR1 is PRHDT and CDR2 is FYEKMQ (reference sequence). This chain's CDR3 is CASTPNWEFRYEQYF. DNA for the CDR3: TGTGCCAGCACTCCTAATTGGGAGTTTAGGTACGAGCAGTACTTC. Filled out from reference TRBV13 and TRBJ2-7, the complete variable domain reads AAGVIQSPRHLIKEKRETATLKCYPIPRHDTVYWYQQGPGQDPQFLISFYEKMQSDKGSIPDRFSAQQFSDYHSELNMSSLELGDSALYFCASTPNWEFRYEQYFGPGTRLTVT.

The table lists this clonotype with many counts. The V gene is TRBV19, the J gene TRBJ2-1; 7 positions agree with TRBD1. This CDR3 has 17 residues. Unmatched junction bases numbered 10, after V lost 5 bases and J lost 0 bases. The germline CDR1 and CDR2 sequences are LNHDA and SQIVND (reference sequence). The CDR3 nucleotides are TGTGCCAGTAGTCCAGACAGGGTAGACGCCTCCTACAATGAGCAGTTCTTC. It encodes CASSPDRVDASYNEQFF.

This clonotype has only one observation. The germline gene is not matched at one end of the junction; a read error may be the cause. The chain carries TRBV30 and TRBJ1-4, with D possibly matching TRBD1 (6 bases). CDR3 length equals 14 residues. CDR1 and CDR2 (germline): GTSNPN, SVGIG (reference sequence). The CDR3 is CAGSGGAGNEKPFF. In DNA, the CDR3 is TGTGCGGGCTCGGGGGGGGCTGGTAATGAAAAACCGTTTTTT.

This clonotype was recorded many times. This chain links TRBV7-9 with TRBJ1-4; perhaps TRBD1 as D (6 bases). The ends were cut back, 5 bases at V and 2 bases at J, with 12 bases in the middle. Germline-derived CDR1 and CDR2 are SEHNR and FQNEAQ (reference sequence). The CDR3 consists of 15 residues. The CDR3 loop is CASSPRDTTNEKLFF. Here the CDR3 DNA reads TGTGCCAGCAGCCCTCGGGACACCACTAATGAAAAACTGTTTTTT.

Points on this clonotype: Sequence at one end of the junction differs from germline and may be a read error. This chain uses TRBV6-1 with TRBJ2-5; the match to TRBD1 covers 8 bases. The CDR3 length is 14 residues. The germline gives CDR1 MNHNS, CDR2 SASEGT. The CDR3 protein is CASSSPGQEETQYF. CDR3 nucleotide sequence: TGCGCCAGCAGCTCCCCGGGACAGGAAGAGACCCAGTACTTC.

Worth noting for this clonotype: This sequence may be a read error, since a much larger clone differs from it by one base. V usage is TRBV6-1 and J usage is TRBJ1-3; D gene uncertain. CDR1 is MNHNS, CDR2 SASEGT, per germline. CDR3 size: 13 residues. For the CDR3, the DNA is TGTGCCAGCACCGCAACTTTTGGAAACACCGTATATTTT. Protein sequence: CASTATFGNTVYF.

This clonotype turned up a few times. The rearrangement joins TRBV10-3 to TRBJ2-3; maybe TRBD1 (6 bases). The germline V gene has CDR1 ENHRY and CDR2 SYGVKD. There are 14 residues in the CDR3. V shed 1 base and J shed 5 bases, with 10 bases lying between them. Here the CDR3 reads CAISELQGQDTQYF. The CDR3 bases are TGTGCCATCAGTGAGTTACAGGGTCAAGATACGCAGTATTTT.

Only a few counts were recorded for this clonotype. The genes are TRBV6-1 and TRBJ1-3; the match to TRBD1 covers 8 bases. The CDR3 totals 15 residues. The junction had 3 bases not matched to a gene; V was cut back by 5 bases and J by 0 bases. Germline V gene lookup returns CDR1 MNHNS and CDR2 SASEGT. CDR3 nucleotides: TGTGCCAGCAGTTTCGGACAGGGCTCTGGAAACACCATATATTTT. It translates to CASSFGQGSGNTIYF.

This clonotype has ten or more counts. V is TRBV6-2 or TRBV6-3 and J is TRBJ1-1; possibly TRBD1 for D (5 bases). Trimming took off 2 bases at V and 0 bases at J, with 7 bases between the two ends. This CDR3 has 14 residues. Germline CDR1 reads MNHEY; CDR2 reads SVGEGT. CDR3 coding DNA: TGTGCCAGCAGTTACCGACAGATGAACACTGAAGCTTTCTTT. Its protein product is CASSYRQMNTEAFF.

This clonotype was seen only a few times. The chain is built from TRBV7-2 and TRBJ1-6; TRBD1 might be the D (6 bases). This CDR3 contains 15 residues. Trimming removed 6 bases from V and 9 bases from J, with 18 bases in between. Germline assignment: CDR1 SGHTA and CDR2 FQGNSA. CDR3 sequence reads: CASSPRGGGSSPLHF. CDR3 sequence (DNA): TGTGCCAGCAGTCCAAGAGGGGGGGGGAGTTCACCCCTCCACTTT.

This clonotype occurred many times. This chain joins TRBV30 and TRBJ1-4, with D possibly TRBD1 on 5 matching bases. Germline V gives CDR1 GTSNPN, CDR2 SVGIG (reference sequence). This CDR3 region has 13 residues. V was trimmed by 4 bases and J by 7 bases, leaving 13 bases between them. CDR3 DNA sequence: TGTGCCTGGACCGGACAAATAGGTGAAAAACTGTTTTTT. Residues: CAWTGQIGEKLFF.

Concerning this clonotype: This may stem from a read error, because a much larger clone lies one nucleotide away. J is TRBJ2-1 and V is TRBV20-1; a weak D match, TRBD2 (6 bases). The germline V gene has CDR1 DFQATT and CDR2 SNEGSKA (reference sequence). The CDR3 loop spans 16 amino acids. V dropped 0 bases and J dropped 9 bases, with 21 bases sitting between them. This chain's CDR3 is CSARDSPSDIAGEQFF. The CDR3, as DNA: TGCAGTGCTAGAGATTCCCCTAGCGATATTGCGGGTGAGCAGTTCTTC.

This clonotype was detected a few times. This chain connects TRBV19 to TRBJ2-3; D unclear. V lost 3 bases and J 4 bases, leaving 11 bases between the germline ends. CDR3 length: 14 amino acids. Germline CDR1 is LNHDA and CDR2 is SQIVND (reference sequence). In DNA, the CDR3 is TGTGCCAGTAGTATGATGGGGTTGGCAGATACGCAGTATTTT. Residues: CASSMMGLADTQYF.

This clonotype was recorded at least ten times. The CDR3, as DNA: TGTGCCAGCAGCCGCTTCGGGGGGACAGATTCACCCCTCCACTTT. Its translation: CASSRFGGTDSPLHF. The V call is TRBV14, the J call TRBJ1-6, with 7 bases identical to TRBD1. The CDR3 is 15 residues long. Germline trimming cut 4 bases from V and 8 bases from J; bases unmatched to any gene: 8. From germline, CDR1 is SGHDN and CDR2 FVKESK.

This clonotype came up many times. CDR3: CASSSRQGIPYEQYF. The CDR3 DNA sequence: TGTGCCAGCAGCTCGCGACAGGGAATACCCTACGAGCAGTACTTC. The chain recombines TRBV11-3 with TRBJ2-7; 7 nucleotides align to TRBD1. The CDR3 is 15 residues long. CDR1 is SGHNT, CDR2 YENEEA, per germline. Unmatched junction bases numbered 8, after V lost 4 bases and J lost 2 bases.

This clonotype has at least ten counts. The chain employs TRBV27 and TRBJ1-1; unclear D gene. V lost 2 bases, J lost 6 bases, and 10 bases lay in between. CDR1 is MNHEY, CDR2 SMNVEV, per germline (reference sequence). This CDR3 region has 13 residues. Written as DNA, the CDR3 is TGTGCCAGCAGTTTAAACAGATTCTCTGAAGCTTTCTTT. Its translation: CASSLNRFSEAFF.

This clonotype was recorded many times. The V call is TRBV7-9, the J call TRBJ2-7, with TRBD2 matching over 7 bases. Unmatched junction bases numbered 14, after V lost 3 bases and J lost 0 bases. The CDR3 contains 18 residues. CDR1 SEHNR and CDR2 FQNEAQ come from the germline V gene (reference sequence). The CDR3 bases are TGTGCCAGCAGCTTGACAGCGGGATCGAGGGGTAGCTCCTACGAGCAGTACTTC. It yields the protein CASSLTAGSRGSSYEQYF. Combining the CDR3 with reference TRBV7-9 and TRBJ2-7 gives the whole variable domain DTGVSQNPRHKITKRGQNVTFRCDPISEHNRLYWYRQTLGQGPEFLTYFQNEAQLEKSRLLSDRFSAERPKGSFSTLEIQRTEQGDSAMYLCASSLTAGSRGSSYEQYFGPGTRLTVT.

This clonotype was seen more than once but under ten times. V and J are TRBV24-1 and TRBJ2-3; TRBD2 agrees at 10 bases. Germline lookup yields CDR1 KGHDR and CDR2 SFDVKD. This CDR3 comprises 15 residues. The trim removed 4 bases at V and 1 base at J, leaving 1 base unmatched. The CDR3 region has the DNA TGTGCCACCAGTGAAGGACTAGCGGGCACAGATACGCAGTATTTT. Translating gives CATSEGLAGTDTQYF.

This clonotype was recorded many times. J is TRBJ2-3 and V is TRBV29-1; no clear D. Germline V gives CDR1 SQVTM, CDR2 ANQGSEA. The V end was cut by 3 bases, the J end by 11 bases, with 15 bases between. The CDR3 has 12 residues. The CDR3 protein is CSVDWGSSGQYF. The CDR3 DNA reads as TGCAGCGTTGATTGGGGTTCGTCAGGGCAGTATTTT.

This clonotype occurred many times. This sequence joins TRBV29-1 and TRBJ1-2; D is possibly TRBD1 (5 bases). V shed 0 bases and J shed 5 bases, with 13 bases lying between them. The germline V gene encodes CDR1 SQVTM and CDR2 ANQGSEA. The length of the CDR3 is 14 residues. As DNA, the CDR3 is TGCAGCGTTGAAGATCGAGACGGGGGGTATGGCTACACCTTC. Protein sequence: CSVEDRDGGYGYTF.

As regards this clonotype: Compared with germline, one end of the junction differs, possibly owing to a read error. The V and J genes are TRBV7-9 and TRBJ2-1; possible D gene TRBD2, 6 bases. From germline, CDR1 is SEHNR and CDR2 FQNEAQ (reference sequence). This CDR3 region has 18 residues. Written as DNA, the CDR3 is TGCGCCAGCAGCTCCCAGGATGGTGCGGGACTCCTATACAATGAGCAGTTCTTC. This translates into CASSSQDGAGLLYNEQFF.

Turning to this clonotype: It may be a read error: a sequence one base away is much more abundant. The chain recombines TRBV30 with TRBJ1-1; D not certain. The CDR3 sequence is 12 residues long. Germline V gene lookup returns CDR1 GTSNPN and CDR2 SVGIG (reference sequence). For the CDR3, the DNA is TGTCCCTGGAGTGTAGTGGGCACTGAAGCTTTCTTT. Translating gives CPWSVVGTEAFF.

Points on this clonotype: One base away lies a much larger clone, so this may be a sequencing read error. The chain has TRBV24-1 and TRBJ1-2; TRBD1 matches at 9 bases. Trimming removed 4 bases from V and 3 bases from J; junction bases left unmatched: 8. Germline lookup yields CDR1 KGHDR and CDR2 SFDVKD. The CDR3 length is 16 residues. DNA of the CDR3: TGTGCCACCAGTGAGCCTAAGGACAGGGGAGACTATGGCTACACCTTC. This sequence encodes CATSEPKDRGDYGYTF.

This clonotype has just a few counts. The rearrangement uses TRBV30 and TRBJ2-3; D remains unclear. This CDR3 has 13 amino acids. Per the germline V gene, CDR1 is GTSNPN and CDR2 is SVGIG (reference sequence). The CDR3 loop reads CASGPFQADTQYF. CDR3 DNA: TGTGCTAGTGGACCATTCCAGGCAGATACGCAGTATTTT.

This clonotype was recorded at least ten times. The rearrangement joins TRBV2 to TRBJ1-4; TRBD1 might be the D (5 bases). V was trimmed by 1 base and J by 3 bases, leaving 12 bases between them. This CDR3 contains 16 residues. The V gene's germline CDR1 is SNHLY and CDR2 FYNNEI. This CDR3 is CASSEEAGRANEKLFF. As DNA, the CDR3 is TGTGCCAGCAGTGAAGAGGCAGGGCGGGCTAATGAAAAACTGTTTTTT.

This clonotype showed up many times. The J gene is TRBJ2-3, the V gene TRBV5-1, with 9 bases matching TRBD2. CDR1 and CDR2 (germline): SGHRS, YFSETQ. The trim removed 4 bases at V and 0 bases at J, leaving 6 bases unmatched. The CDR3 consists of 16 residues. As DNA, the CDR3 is TGCGCCAGCAGCCCCGGACTAGCGAGTAGCACAGATACGCAGTATTTT. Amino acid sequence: CASSPGLASSTDTQYF.

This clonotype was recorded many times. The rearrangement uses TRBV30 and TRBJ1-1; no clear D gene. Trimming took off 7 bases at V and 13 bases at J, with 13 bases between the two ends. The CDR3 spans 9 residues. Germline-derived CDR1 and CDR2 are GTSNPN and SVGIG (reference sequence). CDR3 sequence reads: CAFEPGGFF. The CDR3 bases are TGTGCCTTCGAACCTGGAGGTTTCTTT. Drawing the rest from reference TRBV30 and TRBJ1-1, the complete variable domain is SQTIHQWPATLVQPVGSPLSLECTVEGTSNPNLYWYRQAAGRGLQLLFYSVGIGQISSEVPQNLSASRPQDRQFILSSKKLLLSDSGFYLCAFEPGGFFGQGTRLTVV.

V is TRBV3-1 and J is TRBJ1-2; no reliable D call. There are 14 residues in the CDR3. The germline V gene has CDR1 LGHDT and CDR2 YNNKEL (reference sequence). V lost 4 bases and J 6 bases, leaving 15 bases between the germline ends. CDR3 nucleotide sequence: TGTGCCAGCAGCCCCACGAGGGCCTACAATGGCTACACCTTC. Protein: CASSPTRAYNGYTF.